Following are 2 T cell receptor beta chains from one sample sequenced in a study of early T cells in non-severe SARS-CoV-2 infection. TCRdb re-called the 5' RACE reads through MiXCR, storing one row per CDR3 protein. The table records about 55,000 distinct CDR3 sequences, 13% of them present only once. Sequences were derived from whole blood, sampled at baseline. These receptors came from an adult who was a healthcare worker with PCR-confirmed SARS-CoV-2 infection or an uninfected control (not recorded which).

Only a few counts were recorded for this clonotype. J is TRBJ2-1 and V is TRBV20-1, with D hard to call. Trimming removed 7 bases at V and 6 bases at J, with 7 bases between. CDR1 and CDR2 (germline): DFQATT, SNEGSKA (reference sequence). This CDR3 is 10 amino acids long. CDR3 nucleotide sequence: TGCAGTGTCGTCCGCAATGAGCAGTTCTTC. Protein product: CSVVRNEQFF.

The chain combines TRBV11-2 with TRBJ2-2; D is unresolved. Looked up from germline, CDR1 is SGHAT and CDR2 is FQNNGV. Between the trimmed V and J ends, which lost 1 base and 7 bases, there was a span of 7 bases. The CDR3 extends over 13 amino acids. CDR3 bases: TGTGCCAGCAGCTTAGTCGGCGGCGGGGAGCTGTTTTTT. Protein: CASSLVGGGELFF.